The 14 T cell receptor beta chains below were found in one sample sequenced in a study of early T cells in non-severe SARS-CoV-2 infection. TCRdb reprocessed the 5' RACE reads with MiXCR, giving one entry per CDR3 protein. The table has 90,000 or so distinct CDR3 sequences, more than 12% seen once; the top ten hold less than 7%. Sequenced sample: whole blood. The receptors come from an adult who was a healthcare worker with PCR-confirmed SARS-CoV-2 infection or an uninfected control (not recorded which).

The V and J genes are TRBV21-1 and TRBJ2-5; TRBD2, the table's D call, lacks a check against the DNA. TRBV21-1 is recorded as a pseudogene. The CDR3 has 14 amino acids. The CDR3 reads CASTTSRAQETQYF. Written as DNA, the CDR3 is TGTGCCAGCACCACTAGCCGGGCTCAAGAGACCCAGTACTTC.

This chain uses TRBV6-5 with TRBJ2-2; 7 bases agree with TRBD1. CDR3 size: 14 residues. With V trimmed by 10 bases and J by 3 bases, 8 bases remained unmatched. In germline, CDR1 is MNHEY, CDR2 SVGAGI. The CDR3 region is CAIKGQGDTGELFF. The CDR3 nucleotides are TGTGCCATCAAAGGGCAGGGGGACACCGGGGAGCTGTTTTTT.

The table lists this clonotype with many counts. The V and J genes are TRBV5-6 and TRBJ2-2; D possibly corresponds to TRBD2 (5 bases). Germline assignment: CDR1 SGHDT and CDR2 YYEEEE. CDR3 length: 16 residues. The V end was cut by 3 bases, the J end by 4 bases, with 16 bases between. The CDR3 loop is CASSSTGRILTGELFF. CDR3 in DNA: TGTGCCAGCAGCTCGACGGGGAGAATCCTCACCGGGGAGCTGTTTTTT.

The gene calls are TRBV7-9 and TRBJ1-1; no clear D. V lost 3 bases to trimming and J lost 6 bases, with 8 bases between them. This CDR3 spans 12 amino acids. Germline values: CDR1 SEHNR, CDR2 FQNEAQ (reference sequence). DNA of the CDR3: TGTGCCAGCAGCTTGATCAACTCTGAAGCTTTCTTT. This codes for CASSLINSEAFF. The full variable domain, completed using reference TRBV7-9 and TRBJ1-1, is DTGVSQNPRHKITKRGQNVTFRCDPISEHNRLYWYRQTLGQGPEFLTYFQNEAQLEKSRLLSDRFSAERPKGSFSTLEIQRTEQGDSAMYLCASSLINSEAFFGQGTRLTVV.

The V call is TRBV7-9, the J call TRBJ1-1; no clear D gene. V was pared by 5 bases and J by 1 base, with 8 bases between. Germline lookup yields CDR1 SEHNR and CDR2 FQNEAQ (reference sequence). The CDR3 consists of 13 residues. The CDR3 here is CASSTNTNTEAFF. The CDR3 DNA reads as TGTGCCAGCAGCACAAACACGAACACTGAAGCTTTCTTT.

This clonotype was picked up a small number of times. This rearrangement joins TRBV28 to TRBJ1-3, with unresolved D. Trimming removed 3 bases from V and 4 bases from J, with 7 bases in between. Germline V gene sequence: CDR1 MDHEN, CDR2 SYDVKM. The CDR3 length is 13 residues. CDR3 sequence: CASSLSSGNTIYF. CDR3 coding DNA: TGTGCCAGCAGTTTGTCCAGCGGAAACACCATATATTTT.

Only a few counts were recorded for this clonotype. This chain links TRBV28 with TRBJ1-2; no clear D gene. Germline CDR1 MDHEN, CDR2 SYDVKM. V dropped 3 bases and J dropped 8 bases, with 16 bases sitting between them. CDR3 length equals 14 residues. The CDR3 sequence is CASSFLLGSEGYTF. CDR3 nucleotide sequence: TGTGCCAGCAGTTTTTTGTTGGGGTCAGAGGGCTACACCTTC.

This clonotype was observed many times. CDR3 sequence: CASSRLAGSSYNEQFF. The CDR3 nucleotides are TGCGCCAGCAGCAGACTAGCGGGAAGCTCCTACAATGAGCAGTTCTTC. The chain couples TRBV5-1 to TRBJ2-1; 11 bases align to TRBD2. Germline CDR1 reads SGHRS; CDR2 reads YFSETQ. The V and J ends lost 4 bases and 0 bases, in that order; junction bases with no gene match: 3. This CDR3 is built from 16 residues.

This rearrangement joins TRBV5-4 to TRBJ2-7; D call uncertain. The CDR3 consists of 14 residues. V lost 0 bases and J lost 0, with 7 bases in between. The germline V gene has CDR1 SGHNT and CDR2 YYREEE (reference sequence). CDR3: CASSLGRTSYEQYF. For the CDR3, the DNA is TGTGCCAGCAGCTTGGGACGGACCTCCTACGAGCAGTACTTC. Full variable domain (missing parts from reference TRBV5-4 and TRBJ2-7): ETGVTQSPTHLIKTRGQQVTLRCSSQSGHNTVSWYQQALGQGPQFIFQYYREEENGRGNFPPRFSGLQFPNYSSELNVNALELDDSALYLCASSLGRTSYEQYFGPGTRLTVT.

This clonotype was recorded many times. The chain carries TRBV10-3 and TRBJ2-7; D is unresolved. Trimming took 4 bases from V and 2 from J, leaving 12 bases between them. The CDR3 is 14 residues long. Germline values: CDR1 ENHRY, CDR2 SYGVKD. As DNA, the CDR3 is TGTGCCATCAGTGGTGAAGGTAGCACCTACGAGCAGTACTTC. The encoded protein is CAISGEGSTYEQYF.

This clonotype was seen a handful of times. The genes are TRBV28 and TRBJ2-7; D may match TRBD1 or TRBD2 (6 bases each). The CDR3 runs 12 residues. Germline V lookup: CDR1 MDHEN, CDR2 SYDVKM. The ends were cut back, 3 bases at V and 5 bases at J, with 8 bases in the middle. This chain's CDR3 is CASSLRGDEQYF. The CDR3 DNA reads as TGTGCCAGCAGTTTGAGGGGGGACGAGCAGTACTTC.

There are a few counts of this clonotype. V gene TRBV28 combines with J gene TRBJ2-7; D gene ambiguous. This CDR3 is built from 13 residues. Per the germline V gene, CDR1 is MDHEN and CDR2 is SYDVKM. Trimming shortened V by 6 bases and J by 1 base, and 10 bases separated the two germline ends. The CDR3 DNA sequence: TGTGCCAGCAGCCGTTGGGGATCCTACGAGCAGTACTTC. Its translation: CASSRWGSYEQYF.

The chain carries TRBV28 and TRBJ1-5; unclear D gene. The CDR3 runs to 12 residues. V dropped 5 bases and J dropped 4 bases, with 6 bases sitting between them. The V gene's germline CDR1 is MDHEN and CDR2 SYDVKM. The CDR3 protein is CASSAYNQPQHF. DNA of the CDR3: TGTGCCAGCAGTGCCTATAATCAGCCCCAGCATTTT. Full variable domain (missing parts from reference TRBV28 and TRBJ1-5): DVKVTQSSRYLVKRTGEKVFLECVQDMDHENMFWYRQDPGLGLRLIYFSYDVKMKEKGDIPEGYSVSREKKERFSLILESASTNQTSMYLCASSAYNQPQHFGDGTRLSIL.

This clonotype has a single count. The gene calls are TRBV6-2 or TRBV6-3 and TRBJ2-1, with 7 nucleotides matching TRBD2. The V and J ends lost 6 bases and 9 bases, in that order; junction bases with no gene match: 5. The CDR3 covers 12 residues. Germline V lookup: CDR1 MNHEY, CDR2 SVGEGT. This chain's CDR3 is CASRVAGSEQFF. In DNA, the CDR3 is TGTGCCAGCAGAGTAGCGGGTAGTGAGCAGTTCTTC.